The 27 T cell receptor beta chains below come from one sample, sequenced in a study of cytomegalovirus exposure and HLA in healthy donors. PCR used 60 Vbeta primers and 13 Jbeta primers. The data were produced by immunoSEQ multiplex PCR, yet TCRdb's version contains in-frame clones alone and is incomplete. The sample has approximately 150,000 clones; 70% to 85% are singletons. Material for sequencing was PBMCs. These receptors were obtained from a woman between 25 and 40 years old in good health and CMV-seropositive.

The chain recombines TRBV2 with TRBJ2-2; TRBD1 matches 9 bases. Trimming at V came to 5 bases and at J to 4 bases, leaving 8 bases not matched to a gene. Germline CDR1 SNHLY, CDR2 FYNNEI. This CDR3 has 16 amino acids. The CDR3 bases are TGTGCCAGCAGTCCCCGGACAGGGGCGGCCACCGGGGAGCTGTTTTTT. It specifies CASSPRTGAATGELFF.

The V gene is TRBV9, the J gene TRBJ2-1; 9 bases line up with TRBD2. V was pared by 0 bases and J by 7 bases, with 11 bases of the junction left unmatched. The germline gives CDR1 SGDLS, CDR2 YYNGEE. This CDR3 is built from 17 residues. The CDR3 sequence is CASSVDPSAGGLNEQFF. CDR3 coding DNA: TGTGCCAGCAGCGTAGATCCATCAGCGGGAGGATTAAATGAGCAGTTCTTC.

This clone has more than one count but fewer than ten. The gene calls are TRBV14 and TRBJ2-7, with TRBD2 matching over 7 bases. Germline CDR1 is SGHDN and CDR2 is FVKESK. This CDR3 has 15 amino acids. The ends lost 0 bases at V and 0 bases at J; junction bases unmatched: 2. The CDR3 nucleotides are TGTGCCAGCAGCCAAGATCTAGCGGTCTCCTACGAGCAGTACTTC. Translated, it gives CASSQDLAVSYEQYF.

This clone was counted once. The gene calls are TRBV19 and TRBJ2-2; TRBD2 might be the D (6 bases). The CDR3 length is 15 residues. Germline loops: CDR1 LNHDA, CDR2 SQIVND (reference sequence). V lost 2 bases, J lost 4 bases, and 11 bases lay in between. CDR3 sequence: CASSIRRVGTGELFF. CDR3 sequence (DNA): TGTGCCAGTAGTATAAGGAGGGTTGGCACCGGGGAGCTGTTTTTT.

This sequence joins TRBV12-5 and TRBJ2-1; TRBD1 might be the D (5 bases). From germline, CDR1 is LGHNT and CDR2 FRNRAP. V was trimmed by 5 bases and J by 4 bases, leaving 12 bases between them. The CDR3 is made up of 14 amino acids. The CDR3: CASGTLTDYNEQFF. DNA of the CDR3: TGTGCTAGTGGTACCCTGACAGATTACAATGAGCAGTTCTTC. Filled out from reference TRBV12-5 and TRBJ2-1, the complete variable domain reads DARVTQTPRHKVTEMGQEVTMRCQPILGHNTVFWYRQTMMQGLELLAYFRNRAPLDDSGMPKDRFSAEMPDATLATLKIQPSEPRDSAVYFCASGTLTDYNEQFFGPGTRLTVL.

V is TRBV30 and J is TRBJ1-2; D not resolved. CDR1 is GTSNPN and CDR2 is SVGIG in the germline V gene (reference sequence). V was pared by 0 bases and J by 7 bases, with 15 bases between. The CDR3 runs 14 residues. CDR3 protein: CAWSVVSRRSGYTF. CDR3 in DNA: TGTGCCTGGAGTGTTGTCAGCCGAAGGAGTGGCTACACCTTC.

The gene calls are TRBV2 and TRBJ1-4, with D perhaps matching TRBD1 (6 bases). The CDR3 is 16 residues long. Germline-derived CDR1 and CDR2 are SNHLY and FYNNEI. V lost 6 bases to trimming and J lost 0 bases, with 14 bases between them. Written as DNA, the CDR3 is TGTGCCAGCAGGAGCGGGGGGCAAACAACTAATGAAAAACTGTTTTTT. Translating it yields CASRSGGQTTNEKLFF.

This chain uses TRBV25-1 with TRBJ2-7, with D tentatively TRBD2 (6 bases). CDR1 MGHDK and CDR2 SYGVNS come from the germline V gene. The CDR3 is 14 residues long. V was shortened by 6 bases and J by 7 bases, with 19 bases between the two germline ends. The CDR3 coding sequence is TGTGCCAGCAGAGTTGGCGGGGCCTACCCGGAGCAGTACTTC. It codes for CASRVGGAYPEQYF.

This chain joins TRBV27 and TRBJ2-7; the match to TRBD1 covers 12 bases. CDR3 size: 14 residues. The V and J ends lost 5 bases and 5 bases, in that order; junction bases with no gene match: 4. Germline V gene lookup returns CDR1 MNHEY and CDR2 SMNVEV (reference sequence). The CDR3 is CASSPGTGGHEQYF. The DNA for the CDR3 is TGTGCCAGCAGTCCCGGGACAGGGGGCCACGAGCAGTACTTC.

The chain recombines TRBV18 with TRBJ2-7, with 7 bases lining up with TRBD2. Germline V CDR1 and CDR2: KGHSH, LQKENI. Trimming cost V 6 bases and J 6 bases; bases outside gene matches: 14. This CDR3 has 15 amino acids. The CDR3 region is CASSPSGPSGFEQYF. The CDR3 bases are TGTGCCAGCTCCCCATCTGGTCCTAGCGGCTTCGAGCAGTACTTC.

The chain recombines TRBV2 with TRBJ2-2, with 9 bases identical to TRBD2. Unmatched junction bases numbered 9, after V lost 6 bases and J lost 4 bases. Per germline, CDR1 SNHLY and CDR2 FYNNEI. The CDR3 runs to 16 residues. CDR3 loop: CASSILAGAPTGELFF. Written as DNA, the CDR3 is TGTGCCAGCAGCATATTAGCGGGAGCCCCCACCGGGGAGCTGTTTTTT.

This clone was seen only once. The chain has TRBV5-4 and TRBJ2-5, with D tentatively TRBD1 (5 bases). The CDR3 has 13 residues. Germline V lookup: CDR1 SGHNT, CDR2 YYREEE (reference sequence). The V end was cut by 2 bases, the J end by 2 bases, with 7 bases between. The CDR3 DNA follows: TGTGCCAGCAGCTTCAGGGATCAAGAGACCCAGTACTTC. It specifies CASSFRDQETQYF.

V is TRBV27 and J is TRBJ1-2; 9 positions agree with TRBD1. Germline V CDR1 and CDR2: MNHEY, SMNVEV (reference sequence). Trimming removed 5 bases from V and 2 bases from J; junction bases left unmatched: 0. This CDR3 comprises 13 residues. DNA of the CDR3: TGTGCCAGCAGTGGGACAGGGAACTATGGCTACACCTTC. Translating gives CASSGTGNYGYTF.

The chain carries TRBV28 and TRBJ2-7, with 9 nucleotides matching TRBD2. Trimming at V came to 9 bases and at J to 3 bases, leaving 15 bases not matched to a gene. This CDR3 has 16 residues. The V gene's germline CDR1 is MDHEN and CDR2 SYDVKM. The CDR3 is CASTSGWLAGIYEQYF. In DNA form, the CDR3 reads TGTGCCAGTACTTCCGGGTGGCTAGCGGGGATCTACGAGCAGTACTTC.

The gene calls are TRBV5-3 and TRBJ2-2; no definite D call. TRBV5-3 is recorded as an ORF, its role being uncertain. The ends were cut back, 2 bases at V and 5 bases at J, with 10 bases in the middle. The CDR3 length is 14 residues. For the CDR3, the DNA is TGTGCCAGAAGCTTTTTCGGGTATACCGGGGAGCTGTTTTTT. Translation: CARSFFGYTGELFF.

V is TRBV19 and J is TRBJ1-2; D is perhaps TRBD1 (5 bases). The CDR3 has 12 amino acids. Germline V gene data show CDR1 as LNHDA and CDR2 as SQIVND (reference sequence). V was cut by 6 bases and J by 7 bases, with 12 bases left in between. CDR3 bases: TGTGCCAGTAGGGGGGAGGTCCCTGGCTACACCTTC. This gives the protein CASRGEVPGYTF.

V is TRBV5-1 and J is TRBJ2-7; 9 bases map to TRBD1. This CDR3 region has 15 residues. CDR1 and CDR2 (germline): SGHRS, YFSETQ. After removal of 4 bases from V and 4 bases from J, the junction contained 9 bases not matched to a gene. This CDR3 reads CASSPGTGGGYEQYF. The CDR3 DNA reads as TGCGCCAGCAGCCCGGGAACAGGGGGCGGATACGAGCAGTACTTC.

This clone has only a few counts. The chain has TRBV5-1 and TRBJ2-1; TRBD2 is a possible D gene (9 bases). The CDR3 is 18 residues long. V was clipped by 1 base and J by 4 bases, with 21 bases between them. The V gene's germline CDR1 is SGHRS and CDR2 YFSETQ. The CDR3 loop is CASSLTGGRLAGYNEQFF. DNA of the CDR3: TGCGCCAGCAGCTTGACAGGGGGTAGGCTAGCGGGATACAATGAGCAGTTCTTC. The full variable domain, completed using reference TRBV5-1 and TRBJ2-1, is KAGVTQTPRYLIKTRGQQVTLSCSPISGHRSVSWYQQTPGQGLQFLFEYFSETQRNKGNFPGRFSGRQFSNSRSEMNVSTLELGDSALYLCASSLTGGRLAGYNEQFFGPGTRLTVL.

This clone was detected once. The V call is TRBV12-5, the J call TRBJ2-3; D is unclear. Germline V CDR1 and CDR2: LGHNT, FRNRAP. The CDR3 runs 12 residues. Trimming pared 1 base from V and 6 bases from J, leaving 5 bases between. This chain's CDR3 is CASGLGPDTQYF. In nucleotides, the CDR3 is TGTGCTAGTGGTTTGGGGCCTGATACGCAGTATTTT. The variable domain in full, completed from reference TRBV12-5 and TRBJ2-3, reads DARVTQTPRHKVTEMGQEVTMRCQPILGHNTVFWYRQTMMQGLELLAYFRNRAPLDDSGMPKDRFSAEMPDATLATLKIQPSEPRDSAVYFCASGLGPDTQYFGPGTRLTVL.

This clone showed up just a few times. The CDR3, as DNA: TGTGCCAGCAGTTTATGGAGGGGGACTAGCGGGAGTTACCGAGATACGCAGTATTTT. Amino acid sequence: CASSLWRGTSGSYRDTQYF. The V and J genes are TRBV27 and TRBJ2-3; 14 nucleotides agree with TRBD2. Trimming cost V 1 base and J 5 bases; bases outside gene matches: 11. CDR1 MNHEY and CDR2 SMNVEV come from the germline V gene (reference sequence). This CDR3 contains 19 residues.

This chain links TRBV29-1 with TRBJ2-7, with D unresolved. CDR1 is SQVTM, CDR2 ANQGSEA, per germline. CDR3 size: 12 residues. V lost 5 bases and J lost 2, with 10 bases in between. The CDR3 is CSVYGFAYEQYF. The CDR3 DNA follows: TGCAGCGTTTACGGGTTCGCCTACGAGCAGTACTTC.

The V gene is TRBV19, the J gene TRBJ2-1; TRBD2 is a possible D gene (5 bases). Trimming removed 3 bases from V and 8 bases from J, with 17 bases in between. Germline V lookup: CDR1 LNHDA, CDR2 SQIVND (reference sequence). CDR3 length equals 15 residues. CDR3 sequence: CASSIPEDPTHEQFF. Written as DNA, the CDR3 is TGTGCCAGTAGTATCCCGGAGGACCCTACGCATGAGCAGTTCTTC.

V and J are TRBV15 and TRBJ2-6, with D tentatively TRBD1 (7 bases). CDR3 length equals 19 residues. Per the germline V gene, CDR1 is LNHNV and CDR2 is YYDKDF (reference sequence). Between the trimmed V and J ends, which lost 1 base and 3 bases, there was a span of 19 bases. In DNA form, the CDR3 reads TGTGCCACCAGCAGAGGGGGGGCAGGGGGAGCCTTTGGGGCCAACGTCCTGACTTTC. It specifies CATSRGGAGGAFGANVLTF.

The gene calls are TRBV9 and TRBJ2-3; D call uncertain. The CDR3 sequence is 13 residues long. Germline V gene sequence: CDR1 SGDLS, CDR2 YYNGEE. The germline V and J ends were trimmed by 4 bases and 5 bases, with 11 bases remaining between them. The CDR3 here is CASSTIAVDTQYF. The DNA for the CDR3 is TGTGCCAGCAGCACAATCGCAGTAGATACGCAGTATTTT.

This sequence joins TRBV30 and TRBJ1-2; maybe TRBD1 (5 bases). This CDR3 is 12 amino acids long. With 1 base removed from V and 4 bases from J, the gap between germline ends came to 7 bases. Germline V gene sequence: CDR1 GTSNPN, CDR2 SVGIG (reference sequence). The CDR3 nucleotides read TGTGCCTGGAGTGGCAGGGCCTATGGCTACACCTTC. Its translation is CAWSGRAYGYTF.

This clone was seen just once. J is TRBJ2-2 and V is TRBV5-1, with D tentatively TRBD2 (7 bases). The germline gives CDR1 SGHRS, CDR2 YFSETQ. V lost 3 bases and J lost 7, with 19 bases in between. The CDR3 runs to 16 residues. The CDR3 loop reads CASSWGGTSGNGELFF. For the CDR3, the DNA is TGCGCCAGCAGCTGGGGTGGGACAAGCGGGAACGGGGAGCTGTTTTTT. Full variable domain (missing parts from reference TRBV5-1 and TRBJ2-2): KAGVTQTPRYLIKTRGQQVTLSCSPISGHRSVSWYQQTPGQGLQFLFEYFSETQRNKGNFPGRFSGRQFSNSRSEMNVSTLELGDSALYLCASSWGGTSGNGELFFGEGSRLTVL.

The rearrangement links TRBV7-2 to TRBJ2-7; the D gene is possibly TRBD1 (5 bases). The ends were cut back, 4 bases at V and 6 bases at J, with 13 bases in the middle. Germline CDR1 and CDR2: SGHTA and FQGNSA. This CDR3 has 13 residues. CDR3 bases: TGTGCCAGCAGCTCGAGCGCAGGGTTCGAGCAGTACTTC. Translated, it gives CASSSSAGFEQYF.